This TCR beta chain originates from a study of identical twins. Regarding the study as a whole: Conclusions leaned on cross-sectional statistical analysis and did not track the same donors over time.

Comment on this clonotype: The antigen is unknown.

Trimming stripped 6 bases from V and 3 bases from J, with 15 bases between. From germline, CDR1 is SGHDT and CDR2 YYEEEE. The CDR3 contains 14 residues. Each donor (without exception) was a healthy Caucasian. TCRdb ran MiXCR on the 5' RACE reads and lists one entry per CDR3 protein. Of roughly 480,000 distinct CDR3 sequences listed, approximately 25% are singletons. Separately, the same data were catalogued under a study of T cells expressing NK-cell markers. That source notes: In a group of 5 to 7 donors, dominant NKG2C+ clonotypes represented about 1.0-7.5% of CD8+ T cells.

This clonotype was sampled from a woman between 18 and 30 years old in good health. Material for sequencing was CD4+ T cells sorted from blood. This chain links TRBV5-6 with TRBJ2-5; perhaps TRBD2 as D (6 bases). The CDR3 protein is CASIGGSAKETQYF. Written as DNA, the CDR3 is TGTGCCAGCATTGGGGGGAGCGCTAAAGAGACCCAGTACTTC.